The entry below gives a single T cell receptor beta chain sequence along with its context. Its antigen remains unknown. The data were obtained in a study of CD8 T cells in ankylosing spondylitis. Study conclusions and caveats: The study looked at matched synovial fluid samples from ankylosing spondylitis patients. Disease-linked clones were reported to be significantly enriched there. Existing reports had already noted some motif variants in reactive arthritis synovial fluid and blood. It appeared that ankylosing spondylitis blood was characterized by a TCR beta motif of under ten highly homologous variants.

Preparation of TCR beta libraries was done by quantitative 5'-RACE with molecular barcodes. TCRdb called the 5' RACE reads again in MiXCR, with one record for every CDR3 protein. The sample records about 400,000 distinct CDR3 sequences, 20% to 25% being singletons. CDR3 length: 17 amino acids. V lost 4 bases, J lost 4 bases, and 23 bases lay in between. Germline CDR1 SGHRS, CDR2 YFSETQ. The gene calls are TRBV5-1 and TRBJ1-2; the D gene is possibly TRBD1 (6 bases). This sequence was found in a male donor with ankylosing spondylitis or in good health (not recorded which). The specimen was blood, either unsorted or a sorted T cell fraction (not recorded which). CDR3 bases: TGCGCCAGCAGCCTTCGCCCGGGAGGGGGATTGATCTATGGCTACACCTTC. Its protein is CASSLRPGGGLIYGYTF.